This TCR beta chain was profiled in a study of OX40 agonist ivuxolimab in advanced cancers. As for the study in general: Patients received intravenous ivuxolimab every 2 weeks at 0.01 to 10 mg/kg.

General study results and limits: Low normalized T-cell clonal expansion also characterized some of the nonresponders.

Germline loops: CDR1 SGHDT, CDR2 YYEEEE. Trimming cost V 4 bases and J 7 bases; bases outside gene matches: 6. The CDR3 has 15 amino acids. To note about this clone: What it recognizes is unknown.

TCRdb's copy holds only in-frame clones and misses some; the assay was immunoSEQ multiplex PCR. This table has around 65,000 clones, nearly 90% appearing once. This clonotype was obtained from an adult with an advanced solid tumor such as melanoma, head and neck, liver or kidney cancer. The chain joins TRBV5-6 to TRBJ1-6; 9 bases fit TRBD1. The sample consisted of CD4+ or CD8+ T cells sorted from blood, taken in a trial of the OX40 agonist ivuxolimab. The CDR3 spells CASSLGGQGNSPLHF. For the CDR3, the DNA is TGTGCCAGCAGCCTCGGGGGACAGGGCAATTCACCCCTCCACTTT. Using reference TRBV5-6 and TRBJ1-6 for the parts outside the CDR3, the full variable domain is DAGVTQSPTHLIKTRGQQVTLRCSPKSGHDTVSWYQQALGQGPQFIFQYYEEEERQRGNFPDRFSGHQFPNYSSELNVNALLLGDSALYLCASSLGGQGNSPLHFGNGTRLTVT.